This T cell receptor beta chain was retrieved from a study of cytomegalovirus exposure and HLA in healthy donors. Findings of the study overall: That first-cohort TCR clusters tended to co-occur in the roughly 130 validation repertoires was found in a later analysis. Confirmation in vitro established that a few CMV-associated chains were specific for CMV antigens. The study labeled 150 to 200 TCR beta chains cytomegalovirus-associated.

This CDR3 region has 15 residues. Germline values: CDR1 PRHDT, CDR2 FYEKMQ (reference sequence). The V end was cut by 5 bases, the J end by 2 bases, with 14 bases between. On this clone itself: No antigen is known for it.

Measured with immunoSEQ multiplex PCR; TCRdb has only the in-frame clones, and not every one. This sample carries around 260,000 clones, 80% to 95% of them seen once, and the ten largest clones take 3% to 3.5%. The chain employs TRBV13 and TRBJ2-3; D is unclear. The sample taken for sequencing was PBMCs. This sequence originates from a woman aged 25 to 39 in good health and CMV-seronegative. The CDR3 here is CASSPATEYTDTQYF. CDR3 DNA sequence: TGTGCCAGCAGCCCCGCGACCGAGTACACAGATACGCAGTATTTT.